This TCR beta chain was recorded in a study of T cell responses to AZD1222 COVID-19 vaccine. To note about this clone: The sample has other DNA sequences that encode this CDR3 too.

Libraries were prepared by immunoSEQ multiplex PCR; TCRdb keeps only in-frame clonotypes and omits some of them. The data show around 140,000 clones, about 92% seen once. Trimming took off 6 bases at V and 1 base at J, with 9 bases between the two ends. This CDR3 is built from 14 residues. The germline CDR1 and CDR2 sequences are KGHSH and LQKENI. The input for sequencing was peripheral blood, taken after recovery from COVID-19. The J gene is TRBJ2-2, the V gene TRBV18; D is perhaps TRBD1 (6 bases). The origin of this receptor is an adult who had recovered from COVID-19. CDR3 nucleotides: TGTGCCAGCTCTCCGGACAGGAACACCGGGGAGCTGTTTTTT. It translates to CASSPDRNTGELFF.